This T cell receptor (beta chain) comes out of a study of T-cell reconstitution after alpha-beta-depleted transplantation in children. Study conclusions and caveats: There were some patients whose high TCRbeta diversity at day 60 came from surviving recipient T cells and thymic progenitors. T-cell numbers and diversity, one year after transplant, stemmed largely from T cells that were newly produced. About two months after transplant, alpha-beta T cells reportedly came from several hundred expanded graft clones.

Unique molecular identifiers were used in preparing the TCRbeta library. In TCRdb, the PCR reads were re-called with MiXCR into one record per CDR3 protein. The sample holds over 120,000 distinct CDR3 sequences, around 10% seen once. This clonotype was recorded many times. Its antigen is as yet unknown. This material consisted of PBMCs, mostly from graft donor cells, taken 180 days after TCRalphabeta/CD19-depleted stem cell transplant. The sequence was obtained from a female patient between 2 and 15 years old who had a stem cell transplant for congenital amegakaryocytic thrombocytopenia, so the T cells may come from the graft donor.

CDR3 DNA: TGTGCCAGCAGTTTATCGAAGGCAGGGGCCGGGACCCAGTACTTC. It is translated as CASSLSKAGAGTQYF. The V call is TRBV27, the J call TRBJ2-5; D is perhaps TRBD1 (6 bases). The V gene lost 0 bases and the J gene lost 7 bases, with 15 bases spanning the gap. This CDR3 spans 15 amino acids. Germline-derived CDR1 and CDR2 are MNHEY and SMNVEV (reference sequence).